These 7 T cell receptor beta chains originate from one sample sequenced in a study of shared clonotypes between healthy human individuals. Naive CD8 cells were CD45RO-negative, positively selected for CCR7, excluding terminally differentiated effector memory CD45RA+ cells. Method: immunoSEQ multiplex PCR; TCRdb's copy keeps in-frame clones and lacks some. The table shows some 2 million clones, with approximately 94% occurring only once. The sequenced sample consisted of naive CD8+ T cells sorted from blood. The receptors derive from a man between 18 and 29 years old in good health.

V usage is TRBV4-3 and J usage is TRBJ2-7, with 7 bases aligning to TRBD1. The V gene's germline CDR1 is LGHNA and CDR2 YSLEER. V dropped 1 base and J dropped 2; count of bases not matched to a gene: 5. This CDR3 region has 15 residues. The chain's CDR3 is CASSQGWDSPYEQYF. The CDR3 nucleotides read TGCGCCAGCAGCCAAGGATGGGACAGCCCCTACGAGCAGTACTTC.

The genes are TRBV7-9 and TRBJ2-3; the D is unclear. Per the germline V gene, CDR1 is SEHNR and CDR2 is FQNEAQ (reference sequence). Trimming shortened V by 1 base and J by 7 bases, and 12 bases separated the two germline ends. The CDR3 runs to 14 residues. The CDR3 protein is CASSLVTDPNTQYF. CDR3 bases: TGTGCCAGCAGCTTAGTAACGGACCCCAATACGCAGTATTTT.

J is TRBJ2-3 and V is TRBV18; D possibly corresponds to TRBD1 (5 bases). Trimming removed 0 bases at V and 1 base at J, with 5 bases between. Germline-derived CDR1 and CDR2 are KGHSH and LQKENI. CDR3 length: 14 amino acids. CDR3 DNA: TGTGCCAGCTCACCACCGGGGCGCACAGATACGCAGTATTTT. Translated: CASSPPGRTDTQYF. Together with reference TRBV18 and TRBJ2-3, the CDR3 gives the full variable domain: NAGVMQNPRHLVRRRGQEARLRCSPMKGHSHVYWYRQLPEEGLKFMVYLQKENIIDESGMPKERFSAEFPKEGPSILRIQQVVRGDSAAYFCASSPPGRTDTQYFGPGTRLTVL.

In DNA, the CDR3 is TGTGCCAGCAGGGCCCAGGGGGTCCGGGGGAACACTGAAGCTTTCTTT. Translation: CASRAQGVRGNTEAFF. The rearrangement links TRBV27 to TRBJ1-1, with 7 positions matching TRBD1. V dropped 6 bases and J dropped 1; count of bases not matched to a gene: 11. Germline CDR1 and CDR2: MNHEY and SMNVEV (reference sequence). This CDR3 is built from 16 residues.

About this clone itself: The identical CDR3 is also encoded by other nucleotide sequences in the sample. The gene calls are TRBV7-9 and TRBJ1-1, with unresolved D. Trimming pared 1 base from V and 5 bases from J, leaving 5 bases between. The germline CDR1 and CDR2 sequences are SEHNR and FQNEAQ (reference sequence). The CDR3 runs 12 residues. Here the CDR3 reads CASSLGETEAFF. The CDR3 DNA is TGTGCCAGCAGCTTAGGAGAAACTGAAGCTTTCTTT.

J is TRBJ2-3 and V is TRBV9; possibly TRBD2 for D (6 bases). This CDR3 is 16 amino acids long. V gave up 3 bases and J gave up 1 base, with 15 bases separating them. Germline V gene lookup returns CDR1 SGDLS and CDR2 YYNGEE. DNA for the CDR3: TGTGCCAGCAGCGCCGAAGGAGCGGGTCGCACAGATACGCAGTATTTT. Translation gives CASSAEGAGRTDTQYF. The full variable domain, rest sourced from reference TRBV9 and TRBJ2-3, is DSGVTQTPKHLITATGQRVTLRCSPRSGDLSVYWYQQSLDQGLQFLIQYYNGEERAKGNILERFSAQQFPDLHSELNLSSLELGDSALYFCASSAEGAGRTDTQYFGPGTRLTVL.

The chain carries TRBV18 and TRBJ2-1; D is possibly TRBD1 (5 bases). The germline V gene encodes CDR1 KGHSH and CDR2 LQKENI. There are 14 residues in the CDR3. The V end lost 0 bases, the J end lost 8 bases, and 11 bases lay between the germline ends. CDR3 DNA: TGTGCCAGCTCACCACCTGGTGACAGCGATGAGCAGTTCTTC. It specifies CASSPPGDSDEQFF.